Listed here are 27 T cell receptor beta chains from one sample, sequenced in a study of shared clonotypes between healthy human individuals. Libraries were prepared by immunoSEQ multiplex PCR; TCRdb keeps only in-frame clonotypes and omits some of them. The data show over 1.4 million clones, roughly 96% seen once. The specimen sequenced was naive CD4+ T cells sorted from blood. Documented subset: CD45RA+ positively selected. The receptors originated from a young man in good health.

The V gene is TRBV6-1, the J gene TRBJ2-2, with a tentative D call TRBD1 (6 bases). Germline CDR1 and CDR2: MNHNS and SASEGT. The CDR3 is 16 amino acids. V was pared by 2 bases and J by 4 bases, with 14 bases between. CDR3 DNA: TGTGCCAGCAGTGAACTTGCGACAGGAGGCACCGGGGAGCTGTTTTTT. Residues: CASSELATGGTGELFF.

This chain joins TRBV9 and TRBJ1-3; D is unclear. Trimming removed 0 bases at V and 1 base at J, with 8 bases between. The CDR3 is 15 residues long. Per the germline V gene, CDR1 is SGDLS and CDR2 is YYNGEE. The CDR3 region is CASSVGRYSGNTIYF. As DNA, the CDR3 is TGTGCCAGCAGCGTAGGCAGGTATTCTGGAAACACCATATATTTT.

The chain recombines TRBV11-2 with TRBJ1-5, with a possible D match to TRBD1 (5 bases). CDR1 SGHAT and CDR2 FQNNGV come from the germline V gene. The CDR3 length is 14 residues. V was trimmed by 0 bases and J by 5 bases, leaving 8 bases between them. DNA for the CDR3: TGTGCCAGCAGCTTAGAGACAGCCCATCAGCCCCAGCATTTT. Its translation: CASSLETAHQPQHF. Together with reference TRBV11-2 and TRBJ1-5, the CDR3 gives the full variable domain: EAGVAQSPRYKIIEKRQSVAFWCNPISGHATLYWYQQILGQGPKLLIQFQNNGVVDDSQLPKDRFSAERLKGVDSTLKIQPAKLEDSAVYLCASSLETAHQPQHFGDGTRLSIL.

The genes are TRBV7-6 and TRBJ2-7, with 10 bases fitting TRBD2. The J segment lost 2 bases and the V segment lost 2 bases, leaving 0 bases of the junction unmatched. Germline V gene sequence: CDR1 SGHVS, CDR2 FNYEAQ. The CDR3 extends over 14 amino acids. The CDR3 DNA reads as TGTGCCAGCAGCTTAACTAGCGGGGCCTACGAGCAGTACTTC. Its protein is CASSLTSGAYEQYF.

The rearrangement joins TRBV28 to TRBJ1-1, with 7 nucleotides matching TRBD1. The V gene's germline CDR1 is MDHEN and CDR2 SYDVKM. The CDR3 totals 15 residues. V lost 4 bases, J lost 3 bases, and 8 bases stayed unmatched. The CDR3: CASSSKAGGYTEAFF. The CDR3 coding sequence is TGTGCCAGCAGTTCAAAGGCAGGGGGTTACACTGAAGCTTTCTTT.

This clone was found once. V gene TRBV10-3 combines with J gene TRBJ2-2; the D is unclear. V dropped 4 bases and J dropped 1 base, with 10 bases sitting between them. CDR1 is ENHRY and CDR2 is SYGVKD in the germline V gene. CDR3 length: 15 amino acids. In DNA, the CDR3 is TGTGCCATCAGTGTAAAGCCGGGGAACACCGGGGAGCTGTTTTTT. Protein: CAISVKPGNTGELFF.

The rearrangement links TRBV7-9 to TRBJ1-2, with a tentative D call TRBD1 (6 bases). Trimming shortened V by 8 bases and J by 2 bases, and 15 bases separated the two germline ends. CDR1 is SEHNR, CDR2 FQNEAQ, per germline (reference sequence). This CDR3 is built from 14 residues. CDR3 sequence: CASFKGDTNYGYTF. CDR3 nucleotides: TGTGCCAGCTTTAAAGGGGACACCAACTATGGCTACACCTTC.

The rearrangement links TRBV27 to TRBJ2-7, with 11 bases identical to TRBD2. The ends lost 1 base at V and 6 bases at J; junction bases unmatched: 8. Germline assignment: CDR1 MNHEY and CDR2 SMNVEV (reference sequence). This CDR3 comprises 16 residues. In DNA, the CDR3 is TGTGCCAGCAGTTTATGGGCTAGCGGGAGGCCCTCCGAGCAGTACTTC. Translation: CASSLWASGRPSEQYF.

This sequence joins TRBV5-5 and TRBJ2-2; D is uncertain. CDR1 and CDR2 (germline): SGHKS, YYEKEE (reference sequence). The CDR3 length is 14 residues. V was clipped by 2 bases and J by 6 bases, with 11 bases between them. The CDR3 protein is CASSLSLGPGELFF. The CDR3 DNA reads TGTGCCAGCAGCTTAAGTCTGGGTCCCGGGGAGCTGTTTTTT.

This clone was detected only once. This chain connects TRBV4-3 to TRBJ2-3; the match to TRBD1 covers 7 bases. Looked up from germline, CDR1 is LGHNA and CDR2 is YSLEER. The CDR3 covers 16 residues. The V gene end was trimmed by 1 base and the J gene end by 5 bases; junction bases not matched to a gene: 9. The CDR3 sequence is CASSQVRDSGVDTQYF. The CDR3 bases are TGCGCCAGCAGCCAAGTCCGGGACAGTGGGGTAGATACGCAGTATTTT.

The rearrangement links TRBV18 to TRBJ2-5, with 11 bases aligning to TRBD2. The CDR3 extends over 16 amino acids. V gave up 4 bases and J gave up 2 bases; unmatched junction bases: 6. Germline CDR1 KGHSH, CDR2 LQKENI. In nucleotides, the CDR3 is TGTGCCAGCTCACAAGCCGGGACTAGCGGACAAGAGACCCAGTACTTC. Translated, it gives CASSQAGTSGQETQYF.

V gene TRBV5-5 combines with J gene TRBJ2-3; either TRBD1 or TRBD2 may fit D (6 bases each). Germline V gene data show CDR1 as SGHKS and CDR2 as YYEKEE (reference sequence). This CDR3 comprises 15 residues. V was pared by 4 bases and J by 2 bases, with 14 bases between. The CDR3 loop reads CASSLGGHYTDTQYF. The CDR3 DNA is TGTGCCAGCAGCCTGGGGGGACATTACACAGATACGCAGTATTTT.

The chain links TRBV14 to TRBJ2-1; the D gene is possibly TRBD1 (6 bases). CDR1 is SGHDN, CDR2 FVKESK, per germline. The CDR3 spans 13 residues. V was trimmed by 5 bases and J by 5 bases, leaving 10 bases between them. In nucleotides, the CDR3 is TGTGCCAGCAGCTCACAGGGAAACAATGAGCAGTTCTTC. Translated, it gives CASSSQGNNEQFF.

The rearrangement joins TRBV5-1 to TRBJ2-7; 7 bases line up with TRBD1. The germline V gene has CDR1 SGHRS and CDR2 YFSETQ. The CDR3 covers 15 residues. V lost 0 bases and J lost 5; bases outside the gene matches: 8. CDR3 residues: CASSLVLGQAHEQYF. CDR3 coding DNA: TGCGCCAGCAGCTTGGTCCTCGGACAGGCACACGAGCAGTACTTC.

The chain couples TRBV7-2 to TRBJ2-1, with TRBD2 matching 8 bases. This CDR3 comprises 16 residues. Germline CDR1 reads SGHTA; CDR2 reads FQGNSA. The ends lost 4 bases at V and 5 bases at J; junction bases unmatched: 10. The CDR3 coding sequence is TGTGCCAGCAGCTCCCCGTCCGGGAGGGGAAACAATGAGCAGTTCTTC. This encodes CASSSPSGRGNNEQFF. The full variable domain, completed using reference TRBV7-2 and TRBJ2-1, is GAGVSQSPSNKVTEKGKDVELRCDPISGHTALYWYRQSLGQGLEFLIYFQGNSAPDKSGLPSDRFSAERTGGSVSTLTIQRTQQEDSAVYLCASSSPSGRGNNEQFFGPGTRLTVL.

With respect to this clone: The same CDR3 also results from other DNA sequences found in this sample. The chain has TRBV28 and TRBJ2-2, with 12 positions matching TRBD2. V gave up 5 bases and J gave up 4 bases; unmatched junction bases: 5. The CDR3 loop spans 16 amino acids. Germline-derived CDR1 and CDR2 are MDHEN and SYDVKM. CDR3 in DNA: TGTGCCAGCAGTAGACTAGCGGGAGTGGGCACCGGGGAGCTGTTTTTT. Protein product: CASSRLAGVGTGELFF.

J is TRBJ2-5 and V is TRBV28; 12 bases align to TRBD2. The V gene's germline CDR1 is MDHEN and CDR2 SYDVKM. The V and J ends lost 5 bases and 5 bases, in that order; junction bases with no gene match: 9. The CDR3 has 16 amino acids. CDR3 residues: CASSRRLAGARETQYF. The CDR3 bases are TGTGCCAGCAGTCGAAGACTAGCGGGAGCGAGGGAGACCCAGTACTTC.

About this clone: Other DNA sequences in this sample translate to the same CDR3. The chain is built from TRBV5-1 and TRBJ1-1; possible D gene TRBD1, 5 bases. Trimming stripped 2 bases from V and 1 base from J, with 9 bases between. Germline V gives CDR1 SGHRS, CDR2 YFSETQ. The CDR3 extends over 14 amino acids. For the CDR3, the DNA is TGCGCCAGCAGCTTAGAAGGGACGAACACTGAAGCTTTCTTT. This sequence encodes CASSLEGTNTEAFF.

V and J are TRBV7-2 and TRBJ2-1; possibly TRBD2 for D (5 bases). Germline V gene lookup returns CDR1 SGHTA and CDR2 FQGNSA. Trimming cost V 3 bases and J 2 bases, with 11 bases left between them. The CDR3 is 15 residues long. CDR3 DNA: TGTGCCAGCAGCTTTGGAACTAGGCCCTACAATGAGCAGTTCTTC. This gives the protein CASSFGTRPYNEQFF.

Concerning this clone: Other DNA sequences of this sample code for an identical CDR3. V gene TRBV28 combines with J gene TRBJ2-1, with D possibly TRBD2 on 5 matching bases. The CDR3 length is 12 residues. Germline values: CDR1 MDHEN, CDR2 SYDVKM. V was shortened by 2 bases and J by 7 bases, with 6 bases between the two germline ends. The CDR3 DNA follows: TGTGCCAGCAGTTTAAGAGGGAATGAGCAGTTCTTC. Protein product: CASSLRGNEQFF. Full variable domain (remainder filled in from reference TRBV28 and TRBJ2-1): DVKVTQSSRYLVKRTGEKVFLECVQDMDHENMFWYRQDPGLGLRLIYFSYDVKMKEKGDIPEGYSVSREKKERFSLILESASTNQTSMYLCASSLRGNEQFFGPGTRLTVL.

The chain joins TRBV30 to TRBJ1-1; D not certain. Germline V CDR1 and CDR2: GTSNPN, SVGIG (reference sequence). The CDR3 runs to 13 residues. V lost 6 bases and J 2 bases, leaving 13 bases between the germline ends. This CDR3 is CACQRSTNTEAFF. As DNA, the CDR3 is TGTGCCTGCCAAAGGAGCACAAACACTGAAGCTTTCTTT.

This chain links TRBV28 with TRBJ2-2, with 12 nucleotides matching TRBD2. The germline V gene has CDR1 MDHEN and CDR2 SYDVKM. This CDR3 region has 15 residues. Trimming at V came to 6 bases and at J to 4 bases, leaving 3 bases not matched to a gene. CDR3 in DNA: TGTGCCAGCAGGACTAGCGGGAGACGCACCGGGGAGCTGTTTTTT. Protein product: CASRTSGRRTGELFF.

The gene calls are TRBV6-5 and TRBJ2-1; 10 nucleotides align to TRBD2. CDR3 length: 16 residues. The V gene end was trimmed by 0 bases and the J gene end by 6 bases; junction bases not matched to a gene: 5. Germline CDR1 MNHEY, CDR2 SVGAGI. This CDR3 is CASSYSGLAAPNEQFF. The DNA for the CDR3 is TGTGCCAGCAGTTACTCAGGACTAGCGGCACCCAATGAGCAGTTCTTC.

V and J are TRBV7-9 and TRBJ1-1, with D possibly TRBD1 on 5 matching bases. V lost 4 bases, J lost 6 bases, and 15 bases lay in between. This CDR3 region has 14 residues. CDR1 SEHNR and CDR2 FQNEAQ come from the germline V gene (reference sequence). CDR3 residues: CASSSAGYIAEAFF. For the CDR3, the DNA is TGTGCCAGCAGCTCTGCAGGGTATATCGCTGAAGCTTTCTTT.

This rearrangement joins TRBV19 to TRBJ2-1; D call uncertain. Trimming took off 4 bases at V and 7 bases at J, with 11 bases between the two ends. There are 13 residues in the CDR3. From germline, CDR1 is LNHDA and CDR2 SQIVND (reference sequence). The CDR3 coding sequence is TGTGCCAGTAGTAGGAGCGTCTGGAATGAGCAGTTCTTC. It translates to CASSRSVWNEQFF. The variable domain in full, with the rest retrieved from reference TRBV19 and TRBJ2-1, is DGGITQSPKYLFRKEGQNVTLSCEQNLNHDAMYWYRQDPGQGLRLIYYSQIVNDFQKGDIAEGYSVSREKKESFPLTVTSAQKNPTAFYLCASSRSVWNEQFFGPGTRLTVL.

V usage is TRBV5-1 and J usage is TRBJ2-1; D is uncertain. V was shortened by 4 bases and J by 4 bases, with 15 bases between the two germline ends. This CDR3 has 15 residues. Per germline, CDR1 SGHRS and CDR2 YFSETQ. CDR3 sequence reads: CASSATPDLYNEQFF. The CDR3, as DNA: TGCGCCAGCAGCGCGACCCCTGACTTGTACAATGAGCAGTTCTTC.

The rearrangement joins TRBV4-1 to TRBJ2-5, with 9 bases that match TRBD1. The V segment lost 7 bases and the J segment 5 bases; nucleotides outside the gene matches: 8. Germline V lookup: CDR1 MGHRA, CDR2 YSYEKL. The length of the CDR3 is 14 residues. This CDR3 reads CASTVDRGTETQYF. The CDR3 nucleotides read TGCGCCAGCACCGTGGACAGGGGTACTGAGACCCAGTACTTC.